A single sample is the source of the 4 T cell receptor beta chains below, sequenced in a study of blood T cell repertoires in COVID-19. Profiled with immunoSEQ multiplex PCR; TCRdb holds only in-frame clones, not every one. The sample shows 140,000 or so clones, about four fifths of them seen only once. Material for sequencing was peripheral blood. All receptors derive from a man between 65 and 85 years old who had recovered from COVID-19.

This clone has a handful of counts. V and J are TRBV18 and TRBJ1-5, with D possibly matching TRBD1 (5 bases). Per the germline V gene, CDR1 is KGHSH and CDR2 is LQKENI. V shed 5 bases and J shed 0 bases, with 8 bases lying between them. The CDR3 loop spans 14 amino acids. CDR3 protein: CASSSTDSNQPQHF. The CDR3 DNA follows: TGTGCCAGCTCATCGACAGATAGCAATCAGCCCCAGCATTTT. Complete variable domain (other parts from reference TRBV18 and TRBJ1-5): NAGVMQNPRHLVRRRGQEARLRCSPMKGHSHVYWYRQLPEEGLKFMVYLQKENIIDESGMPKERFSAEFPKEGPSILRIQQVVRGDSAAYFCASSSTDSNQPQHFGDGTRLSIL.

The J gene is TRBJ1-4, the V gene TRBV7-9, with TRBD1 identical over 9 bases. In germline, CDR1 is SEHNR, CDR2 FQNEAQ (reference sequence). V was pared by 5 bases and J by 6 bases, with 7 bases of the junction left unmatched. There are 15 residues in the CDR3. CDR3 loop: CASSPHRGLDEKLFF. The CDR3 DNA reads TGTGCCAGCAGCCCCCACAGGGGGCTCGATGAAAAACTGTTTTTT.

On this clone: The junction shows a germline mismatch at one end, possibly a read error. The gene calls are TRBV6-5 and TRBJ1-2; the match to TRBD1 covers 9 bases. There are 16 residues in the CDR3. Germline V lookup: CDR1 MNHEY, CDR2 SVGAGI. This CDR3 reads CASSHSGTGPFYGYTF. CDR3 in DNA: TGTGCCAGCAGTCACTCCGGGACAGGGCCTTTCTATGGCTACACCTTC.

CDR3 protein: CASRAHRNLEAFF. The CDR3 DNA follows: TGTGCCAGCAGGGCCCACAGAAACCTTGAAGCTTTCTTT. V gene TRBV2 combines with J gene TRBJ1-1; D ambiguous. V dropped 6 bases and J dropped 7 bases, with 15 bases sitting between them. This CDR3 is built from 13 residues. CDR1 SNHLY and CDR2 FYNNEI come from the germline V gene.